This passage covers 14 T cell receptor beta chains from one sample sequenced in a study. TCRdb passed the 5' RACE reads through MiXCR, listing each CDR3 protein once. The sample contains 62,000 or so distinct CDR3 sequences, 30% of which appear only once. Sequencing was carried out using tumor-infiltrating naive CD4+ T cells sorted from the breast tumor. Subset denoted: naive CD4+ T cells, CD4+CD45RA+CD25-. All receptors derive from a female donor with breast cancer.

This chain connects TRBV6-1 to TRBJ2-3; weak D call: TRBD1 (6 bases). The CDR3 has 15 amino acids. V was clipped by 6 bases and J by 3 bases, with 16 bases between them. Per germline, CDR1 MNHNS and CDR2 SASEGT. The chain's CDR3 is CASRLNRVSTDTQYF. The DNA of the CDR3 is TGTGCCAGCAGGCTAAACAGGGTCAGTACAGATACGCAGTATTTT.

The chain couples TRBV4-1 to TRBJ1-5; perhaps TRBD1 as D (5 bases). Germline-derived CDR1 and CDR2 are MGHRA and YSYEKL. Trimming removed 4 bases at V and 9 bases at J, with 22 bases between. This CDR3 is built from 16 residues. DNA for the CDR3: TGCGCCAGCAGCCGAGAAAGAGGACTCAGGGTGCGGCCCCAGCATTTT. The encoded protein is CASSRERGLRVRPQHF.

There are a few counts of this clonotype. CDR3 in DNA: TGCAGTGCTAGCAACCTACCGACGTCTGGGGAGACCCAGTACTTC. Translation gives CSASNLPTSGETQYF. The chain joins TRBV20-1 to TRBJ2-5; D is uncertain. This CDR3 comprises 15 residues. Trimming removed 3 bases at V and 5 bases at J, with 19 bases between. CDR1 and CDR2 from the germline V gene are DFQATT and SNEGSKA (reference sequence).

This clonotype occurred many times. V is TRBV4-3 and J is TRBJ1-2; D remains unclear. The V end was cut by 2 bases, the J end by 4 bases, with 8 bases between. Per the germline V gene, CDR1 is LGHNA and CDR2 is YSLEER. The CDR3 consists of 13 residues. The CDR3 sequence: CASSQKLGYGYTF. In DNA, the CDR3 is TGCGCCAGCAGCCAAAAACTAGGCTATGGCTACACCTTC.

Details on this clonotype: The junction does not match germline at one end; this may be a read error. J is TRBJ2-7 and V is TRBV12-3 or TRBV12-4, with D tentatively TRBD2 (6 bases). CDR3 size: 17 residues. The CDR3 DNA is TGTGCCAGCAGTATCGGAATAACTAAGCGGGTCTCCTACGGGCAGTACTTC. As protein: CASSIGITKRVSYGQYF.

J is TRBJ1-5 and V is TRBV6-5; a possible D gene is TRBD1 (6 bases). This CDR3 spans 14 amino acids. The germline CDR1 and CDR2 sequences are MNHEY and SVGAGI. Deletions cut 5 bases from V and 6 bases from J, with 14 bases between. The CDR3 nucleotides are TGTGCCAGCAGTAGCGGACAGATGGGTCAGCCCCAGCATTTT. It translates to CASSSGQMGQPQHF.

The chain has TRBV4-3 and TRBJ2-1, with 14 positions matching TRBD2. The J segment lost 1 base and the V segment lost 2 bases, leaving 4 bases of the junction unmatched. Germline values: CDR1 LGHNA, CDR2 YSLEER. The CDR3 totals 18 residues. CDR3 coding DNA: TGCGCCAGCAGCCAAACGGGACTAGCGGGAGTGTCCTACAATGAGCAGTTCTTC. Amino acids: CASSQTGLAGVSYNEQFF.

The chain has TRBV20-1 and TRBJ1-1, with unresolved D. Germline V gene lookup returns CDR1 DFQATT and CDR2 SNEGSKA (reference sequence). V lost 3 bases, J lost 1 base, and 12 bases lay in between. The CDR3 is 14 amino acids. The CDR3 DNA reads TGCAGTGCTAGTGAGATAGGGTGGAACACTGAAGCTTTCTTT. The encoded protein is CSASEIGWNTEAFF.

Many counts were recorded for this clonotype. This chain uses TRBV6-1 with TRBJ2-7, with 7 bases lining up with TRBD2. This CDR3 has 15 residues. Losses at the gene ends were 10 bases for V and 0 bases for J; bases not matched to a gene: 12. Germline V gene lookup returns CDR1 MNHNS and CDR2 SASEGT. The CDR3, as DNA: TGTGCCACCCAGGGAGGGAACGGGAGCTCCTACGAGCAGTACTTC. Residues: CATQGGNGSSYEQYF.

Comment on this clonotype: A read error is possible here, since a much larger clone lies one base away. V gene TRBV7-2 combines with J gene TRBJ2-7, with D hard to call. The V gene's germline CDR1 is SGHTA and CDR2 FQGNSA. This CDR3 contains 13 residues. Trimming stripped 7 bases from V and 1 base from J, with 11 bases between. CDR3: CASTNSVSYEQYF. CDR3 DNA sequence: TGTGCCAGCACCAACAGTGTGTCCTACGAGCAGTACTTC.

This clonotype was detected many times. This sequence joins TRBV5-1 and TRBJ2-6; D is uncertain. V was cut by 6 bases and J by 0 bases, with 10 bases left in between. The CDR3 has 15 residues. The germline V gene has CDR1 SGHRS and CDR2 YFSETQ. The CDR3 is CASKVGNSGANVLTF. DNA for the CDR3: TGCGCCAGCAAGGTGGGGAACTCTGGGGCCAACGTCCTGACTTTC.

In its sample, this clonotype was seen a few times. The CDR3 protein is CASTGGLKETQYF. DNA of the CDR3: TGTGCCAGCACCGGGGGACTTAAAGAGACCCAGTACTTC. This chain connects TRBV2 to TRBJ2-5; D possibly corresponds to TRBD2 (6 bases). This CDR3 has 13 amino acids. V gave up 7 bases and J gave up 3 bases, with 12 bases separating them. Germline-derived CDR1 and CDR2 are SNHLY and FYNNEI.

This clonotype has ten or more counts. The chain carries TRBV4-2 and TRBJ2-5; the match to TRBD2 covers 7 bases. V was clipped by 1 base and J by 2 bases; unmatched bases: 22. The CDR3 sequence is 21 residues long. Germline CDR1 reads LGHNA; CDR2 reads YNFKEQ. This chain's CDR3 is CASSQAGPGGSRGIGQETQYF. In nucleotides, the CDR3 is TGTGCCAGCAGCCAAGCTGGCCCTGGCGGGAGCCGGGGCATTGGACAAGAGACCCAGTACTTC.

This clonotype was counted at least ten times. The CDR3 is CATSRGALVRDNEQFF. The CDR3 coding sequence is TGTGCCACCAGCCGGGGGGCACTAGTTCGGGACAATGAGCAGTTCTTC. V usage is TRBV15 and J usage is TRBJ2-1; D is perhaps TRBD2 (7 bases). This CDR3 has 16 amino acids. V lost 5 bases to trimming and J lost 5 bases, with 19 bases between them. The germline V gene encodes CDR1 LNHNV and CDR2 YYDKDF (reference sequence).